This is a list of T cell receptor beta chains from one sample in a study of chemoradiotherapy in HPV16-positive cancers. The assay was immunoSEQ multiplex PCR, and TCRdb's table has in-frame clones only and misses some. This table has roughly 32,000 clones, 89% appearing once. Specimen: blood, collected from a patient who underwent chemoradiotherapy. These receptors were obtained from a human donor with HPV-associated anogenital cancer. Both conserved end residues are part of each CDR3. The order of the fields is clone size, D gene, V gene, J gene, CDR3 DNA, CDR3 protein. A D gene is named only where the DNA matches it firmly. Where a row states a size, it is once, few, many or the class of an expanded clone; other rows omit it.

size: once; D: TRBD2; V: TRBV7-9; J: TRBJ2-1; DNA: TGTGCCAGCAGCTTGTTAGCGGGAGGGCCCGGTAGCTCCTACAATGAGCAGTTCTTC; CDR3: CASSLLAGGPGSSYNEQFF
size: NA; D: NA; V: TRBV19; J: TRBJ1-3; DNA: TGTGCCAGTGGGTTCTACTCTGGAAACACCATATATTTT; CDR3: CASGFYSGNTIYF
size: NA; D: NA; V: TRBV5-6; J: TRBJ2-1; DNA: TGTGCCAGCAGCTTGGTGCGGAATGAGCAGTTCTTC; CDR3: CASSLVRNEQFF
size: NA; D: TRBD2; V: TRBV7-3; J: TRBJ2-2; DNA: TGTGCCAGCAGCTTATTTAGCGGGAGCAACACCGGGGAGCTGTTTTTT; CDR3: CASSLFSGSNTGELFF
size: once; D: TRBD1; V: TRBV7-2; J: TRBJ1-3; DNA: TGTGCCAGCAGCTTTCGACAGGGGGCATATGGAAACACCATATATTTT; CDR3: CASSFRQGAYGNTIYF
size: NA; D: TRBD1; V: TRBV5-1; J: TRBJ2-7; DNA: TGCGCCAGCAGCTTCGACAGGGTCGCCTACGAGCAGTACTTC; CDR3: CASSFDRVAYEQYF
size: NA; D: TRBD1; V: TRBV5-1; J: TRBJ1-2; DNA: TGCGCCAGCAGCCCGGGACAGGGGTATGGCTACACCTTC; CDR3: CASSPGQGYGYTF
size: NA; D: TRBD1; V: TRBV7-2; J: TRBJ2-7; DNA: TGTGCCAGCAGCTTAAAGGGGGCGCCGACCTACGAGCAGTACTTC; CDR3: CASSLKGAPTYEQYF
size: NA; D: NA; V: TRBV7-3; J: TRBJ2-2; DNA: TGTGCCAGCAGCTTAAACGATCCTTCGAACACCGGGGAGCTGTTTTTT; CDR3: CASSLNDPSNTGELFF
size: NA; D: NA; V: TRBV5-1; J: TRBJ1-1; DNA: TGCGCCAGCACCCGAGAAGGGTGGGGGAACACTGAAGCTTTCTTT; CDR3: CASTREGWGNTEAFF
size: NA; D: TRBD2; V: TRBV2; J: TRBJ2-7; DNA: TGTGCCAGCAGTATCTCTCCGGGAGGCGGGGAGGGGCGGGGCGAGCAGTACTTC; CDR3: CASSISPGGGEGRGEQYF
size: NA; D: NA; V: TRBV5-1; J: TRBJ1-1; DNA: TGCGCCAGCAGCTCCGGGGAGCACCCTAGGAACACTGAAGCTTTCTTT; CDR3: CASSSGEHPRNTEAFF
size: NA; D: TRBD2; V: TRBV5-1; J: TRBJ2-1; DNA: TGCGCCAGCAGCTTGGGGTCGCTAGCGGGAGACAATGAGCAGTTCTTC; CDR3: CASSLGSLAGDNEQFF
size: NA; D: NA; V: TRBV19; J: TRBJ2-3; DNA: TGTGCCAGTAGTATAGTTGGGGGGGCACAGCAGTATTTT; CDR3: CASSIVGGAQQYF
size: NA; D: TRBD1; V: TRBV10-3; J: TRBJ1-1; DNA: TGTGCCATCAGTGAGTCTACAGGGGGCGCGGACACTGAAGCTTTCTTT; CDR3: CAISESTGGADTEAFF
size: NA; D: NA; V: TRBV11-2; J: TRBJ1-1; DNA: TGTGCCAGCAGCTTAGAGTTCGGCCGACGTAAGACTGAAGCTTTCTTT; CDR3: CASSLEFGRRKTEAFF
size: NA; D: NA; V: TRBV9; J: TRBJ2-1; DNA: TGTGCCAGCAGCGTAGCAGCGGCGGCCCATTACAATGAGCAGTTCTTC; CDR3: CASSVAAAAHYNEQFF
size: NA; D: NA; V: TRBV30; J: TRBJ1-1; DNA: TGTGCCTGGAGTGGATCCAACCTAAGGGCATACGGGGGGACTGAAGCTTTCTTT; CDR3: CAWSGSNLRAYGGTEAFF
size: NA; D: TRBD1; V: TRBV30; J: TRBJ1-5; DNA: TGTGCCTGGAACGCTATCGGGGGACAGTCCAATCAGCCCCAGCATTTT; CDR3: CAWNAIGGQSNQPQHF
size: NA; D: TRBD1; V: TRBV5-4; J: TRBJ1-1; DNA: TGTGCCAGCAGCCCGGCGAAGACCAGGGGGCGGGCCACTGAAGCTTTCTTT; CDR3: CASSPAKTRGRATEAFF
size: NA; D: NA; V: TRBV2; J: TRBJ2-1; DNA: TGTGCCAGCATCAAGGTCCTCGCCGGGAATGAGCAGTTCTTC; CDR3: CASIKVLAGNEQFF
size: NA; D: TRBD1; V: TRBV6-5; J: TRBJ1-1; DNA: TGTGCCAGCAGCCCGGACAGGGTGGGTTTTAAAGCTTTCTTT; CDR3: CASSPDRVGFKAFF
size: NA; D: TRBD1; V: TRBV19; J: TRBJ1-1; DNA: TGTGCCAGTAGTATCCGCGGACAGGGTAACACTGAAGCTTTCTTT; CDR3: CASSIRGQGNTEAFF
size: once; D: NA; V: TRBV5-1; J: TRBJ1-3; DNA: TGCGCCAGCAGCTTGGACGGTGGTGGAAACACCATATATTTT; CDR3: CASSLDGGGNTIYF
size: NA; D: TRBD1; V: TRBV5-1; J: TRBJ2-3; DNA: TGCGCCAGCACCCTGACAGGGTCTAGCACAGATACGCAGTATTTT; CDR3: CASTLTGSSTDTQYF
size: NA; D: TRBD1; V: TRBV18; J: TRBJ1-1; DNA: TGTGCCAGCTCAACCACACGAGACAGGGGGCGCGGAAACACTGAAGCTTTCTTT; CDR3: CASSTTRDRGRGNTEAFF
size: once; D: NA; V: TRBV19; J: TRBJ1-2; DNA: TGTGCCAGTAGTATTCGGGGCTATGGCTACACCTTC; CDR3: CASSIRGYGYTF
size: NA; D: NA; V: TRBV6-6; J: TRBJ2-7; DNA: TGTGCCAGCAGTTACTCGTATCTTACAGCCTACGAGCAGTACTTC; CDR3: CASSYSYLTAYEQYF
size: few; D: TRBD2; V: TRBV14; J: TRBJ2-7; DNA: TGTGCCAGCAGCCAGGGGCTCGGGAGCGGGGGCTTCTACGAGCAGTACTTC; CDR3: CASSQGLGSGGFYEQYF
size: NA; D: NA; V: TRBV9; J: TRBJ1-3; DNA: TGTGCCAGCAGCGTAGATAGTGGAGGGAACCCTGGAAACACCATATATTTT; CDR3: CASSVDSGGNPGNTIYF
size: NA; D: NA; V: TRBV5-5; J: TRBJ2-1; DNA: TGTGCCAGCAGCTTGACGGGTGAGCAGTTCTTC; CDR3: CASSLTGEQFF
size: NA; D: TRBD2; V: TRBV9; J: TRBJ2-1; DNA: TGTGCCAGCAGCGTGGGACTAGCGAATGAGCAGTTCTTC; CDR3: CASSVGLANEQFF
size: few; D: TRBD2; V: TRBV18; J: TRBJ2-1; DNA: TGTGCCAGCTCACCCGGACTAGCGGGAAACAATGAGCAGTTCTTC; CDR3: CASSPGLAGNNEQFF
size: few; D: TRBD1; V: TRBV5-1; J: TRBJ2-1; DNA: TGCGCCAGCAGCTACGGACAGGCCCTAAATGAGCAGTTCTTC; CDR3: CASSYGQALNEQFF
size: NA; D: NA; V: TRBV5-1; J: TRBJ1-5; DNA: TGCGCCAGCAGCTTGGGGGCTAGCAATCAGCCCCAGCATTTT; CDR3: CASSLGASNQPQHF
size: NA; D: NA; V: TRBV6-7; J: TRBJ1-3; DNA: TGTGCCAGAGGGCCCGCATCAATATCTGGAAACACCATATATTTT; CDR3: CARGPASISGNTIYF
size: NA; D: NA; V: TRBV6-1; J: TRBJ1-2; DNA: TGTGCCAGCAGTGAAGCCCGGACAGCTCATGGCTACACCTTC; CDR3: CASSEARTAHGYTF
size: NA; D: NA; V: TRBV5-1; J: TRBJ2-3; DNA: TGCGCCAGCAGTTACAGGGACACAGATACGCAGTATTTT; CDR3: CASSYRDTDTQYF
size: NA; D: NA; V: TRBV7-2; J: TRBJ1-4; DNA: TGTGCCAGCAGCTTGGACGGACAGAGGAATGAAAAACTGTTTTTT; CDR3: CASSLDGQRNEKLFF
size: NA; D: NA; V: TRBV10-3; J: TRBJ1-1; DNA: TGTGCCATCAGTGCGGGGAGGGTAGGGGAAGCTTTCTTT; CDR3: CAISAGRVGEAFF
size: NA; D: NA; V: TRBV6-5; J: TRBJ2-6; DNA: TGTGCCAGCAGTTCCCTAACCCGCTCTGGGGCCAACGTCCTGACTTTC; CDR3: CASSSLTRSGANVLTF
size: NA; D: NA; V: TRBV6-5; J: TRBJ2-1; DNA: TGTGCCAGCAGTTACCCCAACTACAATGAGCAGTTCTTC; CDR3: CASSYPNYNEQFF
size: NA; D: NA; V: TRBV7-2; J: TRBJ2-5; DNA: TGTGCCAGCAGCTTAGGCTTCGGGAAAGAGACCCAGTACTTC; CDR3: CASSLGFGKETQYF
size: NA; D: TRBD2; V: TRBV6-1; J: TRBJ2-2; DNA: TGTGCCAGCTTTTCCAGCGGGGAAGCCGGGGAGCTGTTTTTT; CDR3: CASFSSGEAGELFF
size: NA; D: NA; V: TRBV4-3; J: TRBJ1-4; DNA: TGCGCCAGCAGCCAAGATCCGAGCAGAGGACACCAGGTCCGCGAAAAACTGTTTTTT; CDR3: CASSQDPSRGHQVREKLFF
size: NA; D: NA; V: TRBV5-1; J: TRBJ1-2; DNA: TGCGCCAGCAGCTTGACCGGGACTGATAACTATGGCTACACCTTC; CDR3: CASSLTGTDNYGYTF
size: NA; D: TRBD1; V: TRBV27; J: TRBJ1-2; DNA: TGTGCCAGCAGCCCAGGGGGACAGAGCTATGGCTACACCTTC; CDR3: CASSPGGQSYGYTF
size: NA; D: NA; V: TRBV11-1; J: TRBJ1-1; DNA: TGTGCCAGCAGCCCAACCTTAATGCGAGACACTGAAGCTTTCTTT; CDR3: CASSPTLMRDTEAFF
size: NA; D: NA; V: TRBV9; J: TRBJ1-1; DNA: TGTGCCAGCAGCGCTGTCCTGGGGGGTACTGAAGCTTTCTTT; CDR3: CASSAVLGGTEAFF
size: NA; D: NA; V: TRBV7-3; J: TRBJ1-1; DNA: TGTGCCAGCAGCGACGGGGCGAACACTGAAGCTTTCTTT; CDR3: CASSDGANTEAFF
size: NA; D: NA; V: TRBV2; J: TRBJ2-5; DNA: TGTGCCAGCAGTGGGACAGGCTTAGGGGGGGAGACCCAGTACTTC; CDR3: CASSGTGLGGETQYF
size: NA; D: NA; V: TRBV19; J: TRBJ2-1; DNA: TGTGCCAGTAGTATTTTGGCTGACAATGAGCAGTTCTTC; CDR3: CASSILADNEQFF